The 8 T cell receptor beta chains below come from one sample, sequenced in a study of a mutant IDH1 vaccine in newly diagnosed glioma. The time point denotes: week 11, during vaccination. Vaccination comprised doses that each held 300 ug of mutant IDH1 20-mer peptide, plus topical imiquimod. Antigens of these TCRs are unknown. Measured with immunoSEQ multiplex PCR; TCRdb has only the in-frame clones, and not every one. The sample gives some 64,000 clones, roughly 80% of which show up once; approximately 6.1% is in the top ten. The specimen comprised PBMCs, sampled from a glioma patient whose treatment included an IDH1 peptide vaccine. These TCRs come from a man in his fifties with glioma.

The chain carries TRBV10-2 and TRBJ2-7; D gene unclear. In germline, CDR1 is WSHSY, CDR2 SAAADI. The CDR3 has 14 residues. The germline V and J ends were trimmed by 0 bases and 6 bases, with 12 bases remaining between them. The CDR3 nucleotides read TGCGCCAGCAGTGAGTCGACGGTATCGGGCGAGCAGTACTTC. Its protein is CASSESTVSGEQYF.

This clone appeared a few times. This chain joins TRBV6-1 and TRBJ1-1; possible D gene TRBD1, 6 bases. Between the trimmed V and J ends, which lost 7 bases and 5 bases, there was a span of 17 bases. Per the germline V gene, CDR1 is MNHNS and CDR2 is SASEGT. CDR3 length equals 14 residues. CDR3 region: CASKAGGRRTEAFF. The DNA for the CDR3 is TGTGCCAGCAAGGCGGGGGGGCGAAGGACTGAAGCTTTCTTT.

The gene calls are TRBV6-6 and TRBJ1-1, with D hard to call. The V and J ends lost 1 base and 3 bases respectively, with 0 bases between them. Germline V lookup: CDR1 MNHNY, CDR2 SVGAGI (reference sequence). The CDR3 is made up of 11 amino acids. The CDR3 DNA reads as TGTGCCAGCAGTTACTACACTGAAGCTTTCTTT. As protein: CASSYYTEAFF.

The chain links TRBV7-9 to TRBJ2-1; 9 nucleotides agree with TRBD2. The germline V gene encodes CDR1 SEHNR and CDR2 FQNEAQ (reference sequence). Germline trimming cut 3 bases from V and 2 bases from J; bases unmatched to any gene: 2. The CDR3 runs 15 residues. CDR3 sequence: CASSFSGSPYNEQFF. In DNA, the CDR3 is TGTGCCAGCAGCTTTAGCGGGAGTCCCTACAATGAGCAGTTCTTC.

The CDR3 bases are TGTGCCAGCAGCTTAACGGGACGGCTAAATTCACCCCTCCACTTT. Translated, it gives CASSLTGRLNSPLHF. This rearrangement joins TRBV7-2 to TRBJ1-6; D is possibly TRBD1 (5 bases). The ends were cut back, 2 bases at V and 7 bases at J, with 12 bases in the middle. CDR3 length: 15 amino acids. Germline V gene lookup returns CDR1 SGHTA and CDR2 FQGNSA.

CDR3 DNA: TGTGCCAGCAGCTCCTGGACAAGTACTGAAGCTTTCTTT. It specifies CASSSWTSTEAFF. The V gene is TRBV5-4, the J gene TRBJ1-1, with D possibly matching TRBD1 (5 bases). Germline CDR1 and CDR2: SGHNT and YYREEE (reference sequence). The CDR3 has 13 residues. The V and J ends lost 3 bases and 5 bases respectively, with 11 bases between them. Using reference TRBV5-4 and TRBJ1-1 for the parts outside the CDR3, the full variable domain is ETGVTQSPTHLIKTRGQQVTLRCSSQSGHNTVSWYQQALGQGPQFIFQYYREEENGRGNFPPRFSGLQFPNYSSELNVNALELDDSALYLCASSSWTSTEAFFGQGTRLTVV.

The chain is built from TRBV6-5 and TRBJ1-6; the match to TRBD1 covers 7 bases. The CDR3 extends over 13 amino acids. Germline CDR1 reads MNHEY; CDR2 reads SVGAGI. Trimming removed 7 bases from V and 9 bases from J; junction bases left unmatched: 6. The CDR3 sequence: CASKRDSLSPLHF. For the CDR3, the DNA is TGTGCCAGCAAACGGGACAGCCTTTCACCCCTCCACTTT.

This rearrangement joins TRBV28 to TRBJ2-2; 11 nucleotides match TRBD2. Trimming took 5 bases from V and 4 from J; bases not matched to a gene: 6. This CDR3 spans 16 amino acids. The V gene's germline CDR1 is MDHEN and CDR2 SYDVKM. The CDR3 coding sequence is TGTGCCAGCAGTCCACTAGCGGGAGCGGGCACCGGGGAGCTGTTTTTT. This translates into CASSPLAGAGTGELFF. Complete variable domain (other parts from reference TRBV28 and TRBJ2-2): DVKVTQSSRYLVKRTGEKVFLECVQDMDHENMFWYRQDPGLGLRLIYFSYDVKMKEKGDIPEGYSVSREKKERFSLILESASTNQTSMYLCASSPLAGAGTGELFFGEGSRLTVL.